The T cell receptor (beta chain) under discussion was sequenced for a study of T cells in Graves' hyperthyroidism and ophthalmopathy. Overall study findings and caveats: With a median lead of about 6.9 months before onset, the model predicted ophthalmopathy.

Clinical symptoms, serum thyroxine, TRAb, thyroid ultrasound and orbital computed tomography established diagnosis. In the case of this clonotype: Its target is unknown.

Researchers amplified the TCR beta CDR3 regions from RNA transcripts. Researchers ran a first-round RT-PCR on the TCR CDR3 using the HTBI primer set. TCRdb called the multiplex PCR reads again in MiXCR, with one record for every CDR3 protein. The sample has 350,000 to 400,000 distinct CDR3 sequences; approximately 17% are singletons. Germline CDR1 reads SGHTA; CDR2 reads FQGNSA. This CDR3 is 14 amino acids long. V lost 3 bases and J lost 2, with 11 bases in between. The TCR comes from a young man with Graves' ophthalmopathy. Sequenced sample: blood. This chain uses TRBV7-2 with TRBJ2-7; no clear D gene. The CDR3 coding sequence is TGTGCCAGCAGCTTCATCGCGGTGACCTACGAGCAGTACTTC. The encoded protein is CASSFIAVTYEQYF.